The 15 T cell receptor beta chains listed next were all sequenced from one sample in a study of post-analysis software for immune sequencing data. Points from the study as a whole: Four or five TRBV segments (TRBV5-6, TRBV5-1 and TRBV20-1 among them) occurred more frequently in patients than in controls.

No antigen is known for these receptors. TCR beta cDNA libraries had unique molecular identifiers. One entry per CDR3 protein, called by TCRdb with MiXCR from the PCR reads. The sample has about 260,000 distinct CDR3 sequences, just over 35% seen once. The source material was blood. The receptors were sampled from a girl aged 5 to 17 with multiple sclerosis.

CDR3 coding DNA: TGCAGTGCCTGGACCTCTGGGGCCAACGTCCTGACTTTC. As protein: CSAWTSGANVLTF. The rearrangement joins TRBV20-1 to TRBJ2-6; the D is unclear. V lost 6 bases to trimming and J lost 0 bases, with 6 bases between them. Germline V lookup: CDR1 DFQATT, CDR2 SNEGSKA (reference sequence). The CDR3 is 13 amino acids.

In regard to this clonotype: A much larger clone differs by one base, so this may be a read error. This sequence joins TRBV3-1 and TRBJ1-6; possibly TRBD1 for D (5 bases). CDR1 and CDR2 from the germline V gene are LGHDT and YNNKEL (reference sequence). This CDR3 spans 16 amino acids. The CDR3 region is CAGSGTASSYNSPLHF. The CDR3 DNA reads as TGTGCCGGCAGCGGGACTGCGAGCTCCTATAATTCACCCCTCCACTTT.

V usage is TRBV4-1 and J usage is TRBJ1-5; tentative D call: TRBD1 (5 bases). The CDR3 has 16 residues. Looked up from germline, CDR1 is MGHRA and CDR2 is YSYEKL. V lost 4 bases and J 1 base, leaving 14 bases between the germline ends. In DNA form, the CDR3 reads TGCGCCAGCAGCCCGACCCGGGGACTGAGCAATCAGCCCCAGCATTTT. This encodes CASSPTRGLSNQPQHF.

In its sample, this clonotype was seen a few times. As DNA, the CDR3 is TGTGCCAGCAGTCCCGGACTAGCGGGGGGGGCAAACACCGGGGAGCTGTTTTTT. It is translated as CASSPGLAGGANTGELFF. The J gene is TRBJ2-2, the V gene TRBV28; 15 bases match TRBD2. Germline CDR1 is MDHEN and CDR2 is SYDVKM. This CDR3 spans 18 amino acids. The V segment lost 5 bases and the J segment 2 bases; nucleotides outside the gene matches: 6.

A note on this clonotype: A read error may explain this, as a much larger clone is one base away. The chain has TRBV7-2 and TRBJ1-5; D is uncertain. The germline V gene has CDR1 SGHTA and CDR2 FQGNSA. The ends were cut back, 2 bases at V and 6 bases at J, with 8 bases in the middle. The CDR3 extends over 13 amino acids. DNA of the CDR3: TGTGCCAGCAGCTTAAAATCCTTTCAGCCCCAGCATTTT. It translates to CASSLKSFQPQHF. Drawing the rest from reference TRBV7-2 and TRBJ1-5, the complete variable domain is GAGVSQSPSNKVTEKGKDVELRCDPISGHTALYWYRQSLGQGLEFLIYFQGNSAPDKSGLPSDRFSAERTGGSVSTLTIQRTQQEDSAVYLCASSLKSFQPQHFGDGTRLSIL.

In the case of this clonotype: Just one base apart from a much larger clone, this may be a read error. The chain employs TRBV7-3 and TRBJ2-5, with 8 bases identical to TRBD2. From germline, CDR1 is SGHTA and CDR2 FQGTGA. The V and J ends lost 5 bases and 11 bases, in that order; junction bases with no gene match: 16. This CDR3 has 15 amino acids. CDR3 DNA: TGTGCCAGCAGCGGCAGCGGGAGTAGTATAAATGAGCAGTACTTC. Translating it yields CASSGSGSSINEQYF.

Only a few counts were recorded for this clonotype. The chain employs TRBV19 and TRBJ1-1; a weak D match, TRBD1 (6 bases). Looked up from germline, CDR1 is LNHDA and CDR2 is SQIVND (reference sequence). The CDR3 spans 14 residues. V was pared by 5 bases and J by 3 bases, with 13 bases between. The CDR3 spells CASSRTGLDTEAFF. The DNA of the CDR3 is TGTGCCAGTAGTCGCACAGGGCTGGACACTGAAGCTTTCTTT. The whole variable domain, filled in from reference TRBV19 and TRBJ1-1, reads DGGITQSPKYLFRKEGQNVTLSCEQNLNHDAMYWYRQDPGQGLRLIYYSQIVNDFQKGDIAEGYSVSREKKESFPLTVTSAQKNPTAFYLCASSRTGLDTEAFFGQGTRLTVV.

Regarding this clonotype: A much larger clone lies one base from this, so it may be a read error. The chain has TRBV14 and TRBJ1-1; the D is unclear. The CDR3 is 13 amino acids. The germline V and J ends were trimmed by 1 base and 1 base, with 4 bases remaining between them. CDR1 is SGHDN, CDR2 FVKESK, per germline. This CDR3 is CASSQVGNTEAFF. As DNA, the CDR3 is TGTGCCAGCAGCCAAGTGGGGAACACTGAAGCTTTCTTT.

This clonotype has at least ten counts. The chain's CDR3 is CASSLDRSTDTQYF. The CDR3, as DNA: TGTGCCAGCAGCTTAGACAGGAGCACAGATACGCAGTATTTT. The chain combines TRBV7-2 with TRBJ2-3, with a tentative D call TRBD1 (5 bases). Per the germline V gene, CDR1 is SGHTA and CDR2 is FQGNSA. The CDR3 runs 14 residues. V was cut by 1 base and J by 0 bases, with 5 bases left in between.

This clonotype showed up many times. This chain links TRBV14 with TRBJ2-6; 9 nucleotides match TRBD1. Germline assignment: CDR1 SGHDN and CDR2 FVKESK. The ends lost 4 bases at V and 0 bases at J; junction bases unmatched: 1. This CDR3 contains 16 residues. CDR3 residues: CASSRQGVSGANVLTF. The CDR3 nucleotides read TGTGCCAGCAGCCGACAGGGGGTCTCTGGGGCCAACGTCCTGACTTTC.

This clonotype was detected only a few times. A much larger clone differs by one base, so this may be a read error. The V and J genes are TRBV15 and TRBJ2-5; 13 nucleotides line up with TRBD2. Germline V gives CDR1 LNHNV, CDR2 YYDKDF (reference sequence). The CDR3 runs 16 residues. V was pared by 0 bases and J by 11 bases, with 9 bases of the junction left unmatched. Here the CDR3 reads CATSRELAGGIDEQYF. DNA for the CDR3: TGTGCCACCAGCAGAGAACTAGCGGGAGGGATCGATGAGCAGTACTTC.

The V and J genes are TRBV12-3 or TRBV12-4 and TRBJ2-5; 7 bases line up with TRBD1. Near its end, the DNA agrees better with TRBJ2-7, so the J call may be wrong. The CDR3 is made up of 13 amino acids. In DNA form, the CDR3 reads TGTGCCAGCAGTGGAACAGGGGCGAGCGAGCAGTACTTC. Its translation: CASSGTGASEQYF.

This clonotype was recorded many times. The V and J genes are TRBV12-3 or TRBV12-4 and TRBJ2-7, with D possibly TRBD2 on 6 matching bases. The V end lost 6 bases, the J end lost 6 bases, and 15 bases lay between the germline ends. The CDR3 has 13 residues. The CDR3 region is CASSPRRASEQYF. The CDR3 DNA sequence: TGTGCCAGCAGCCCCCGGAGGGCCTCCGAGCAGTACTTC.

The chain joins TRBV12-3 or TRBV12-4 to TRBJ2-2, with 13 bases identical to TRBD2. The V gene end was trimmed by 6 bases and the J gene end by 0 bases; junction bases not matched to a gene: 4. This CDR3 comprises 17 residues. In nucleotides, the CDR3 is TGTGCCAGCAGGTCGGGACTAGCGGGGCCGAACACCGGGGAGCTGTTTTTT. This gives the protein CASRSGLAGPNTGELFF.

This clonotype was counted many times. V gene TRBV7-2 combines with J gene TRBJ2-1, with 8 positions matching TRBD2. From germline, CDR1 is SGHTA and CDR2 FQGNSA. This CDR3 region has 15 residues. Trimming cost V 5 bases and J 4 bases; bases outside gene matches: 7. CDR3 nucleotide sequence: TGTGCCAGCAGCGACCAGCGGGAGAGGTACAATGAGCAGTTCTTC. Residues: CASSDQRERYNEQFF. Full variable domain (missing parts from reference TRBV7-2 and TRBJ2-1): GAGVSQSPSNKVTEKGKDVELRCDPISGHTALYWYRQSLGQGLEFLIYFQGNSAPDKSGLPSDRFSAERTGGSVSTLTIQRTQQEDSAVYLCASSDQRERYNEQFFGPGTRLTVL.